This T cell receptor (beta chain) was profiled in a study of beta chain features in type 1 diabetes. Study outcomes and limitations: Among all four CD4+ subsets, Type 1 diabetes patients had TCRB CDR3s that were moderately but significantly shorter. PCR might preferentially amplify shorter templates, equally in patients and controls.

Expressed TCRB transcripts were sequenced, since all the RNA that had been isolated was reverse transcribed. Clones were sequenced by immunoSEQ multiplex PCR, and TCRdb holds only the in-frame ones, with some missing. Here the sample spans 600,000 to 700,000 clones, 10% to 15% being singletons. Concerning this clone itself: Its antigen is unknown.

One heparinised draw, averaging approximately 120 mL, was taken per donor. The length of the CDR3 is 15 residues. With 3 bases removed from V and 3 bases from J, the gap between germline ends came to 16 bases. In germline, CDR1 is SGHRS, CDR2 YFSETQ. Sequencing was performed on naive CD4+ T cells from blood. This clonotype was sampled from a man younger than 35 with type 1 diabetes. This rearrangement joins TRBV5-1 to TRBJ2-7; perhaps TRBD1 as D (6 bases). The CDR3 is CASSSTGFVGYEQYF. CDR3 sequence (DNA): TGCGCCAGCAGCTCGACAGGCTTCGTGGGCTACGAGCAGTACTTC.